A single sample gave rise to the 13 T cell receptor beta chains below, sequenced in a study of Ad26.COV2.S vaccination and SARS-CoV-2 variants. Clones were read by immunoSEQ multiplex PCR, and TCRdb kept only the in-frame ones, dropping some. The repertoire consists of about 350,000 clones, with under 95% occurring once and the leading ten covering 3% to 5%. The specimen was peripheral blood, collected after recovery from COVID-19. These receptors were collected from a human donor who had recovered from COVID-19.

The gene calls are TRBV7-8 and TRBJ2-1; 7 bases are shared with TRBD1. The CDR3 is made up of 15 amino acids. CDR1 and CDR2 from the germline V gene are SGHVS and FQNEAQ. The V and J ends lost 4 bases and 0 bases, in that order; junction bases with no gene match: 3. CDR3 amino acids: CASSWDSASYNEQFF. CDR3 sequence (DNA): TGTGCCAGCAGCTGGGACAGCGCCTCCTACAATGAGCAGTTCTTC.

The rearrangement links TRBV5-1 to TRBJ2-1, with 12 bases that match TRBD2. The CDR3 totals 15 residues. The V segment lost 4 bases and the J segment 2 bases; nucleotides outside the gene matches: 1. Germline assignment: CDR1 SGHRS and CDR2 YFSETQ. The CDR3, as DNA: TGCGCCAGCAGCCGGACTAGCGGGGCCTACAATGAGCAGTTCTTC. Amino acid sequence: CASSRTSGAYNEQFF.

The gene calls are TRBV13 and TRBJ2-7; TRBD1 matches at 12 bases. Per the germline V gene, CDR1 is PRHDT and CDR2 is FYEKMQ (reference sequence). V lost 0 bases to trimming and J lost 3 bases; unmatched junction nucleotides: 3. There are 16 residues in the CDR3. CDR3 DNA sequence: TGTGCCAGCAGCTTAGGGGGACAGGGGGCGGTCTACGAGCAGTACTTC. Translated, it gives CASSLGGQGAVYEQYF.

The chain carries TRBV7-8 and TRBJ2-4, with D tentatively TRBD2 (5 bases). The CDR3 has 22 amino acids. Trimming stripped 0 bases from V and 0 bases from J, with 27 bases between. Germline V CDR1 and CDR2: SGHVS, FQNEAQ. This chain's CDR3 is CASSLAAAAGELGILAKNIQYF. The CDR3 bases are TGTGCCAGCAGCTTAGCGGCTGCGGCAGGCGAACTAGGAATTCTAGCCAAAAACATTCAGTACTTC.

The chain uses TRBV23-1 and TRBJ2-1; tentatively, D is TRBD1 (5 bases). TRBV23-1 is placed among ORFs of uncertain function. The CDR3 contains 16 residues. Trimming removed 1 base from V and 4 bases from J, with 14 bases in between. The CDR3 region is CASSQYDSHYYNEQFF. The CDR3 coding sequence is TGCGCCAGCAGTCAATACGACAGCCATTATTACAATGAGCAGTTCTTC.

The genes are TRBV10-2 and TRBJ1-1; D may be TRBD1 (6 bases). Germline CDR1 WSHSY, CDR2 SAAADI. The CDR3 contains 14 residues. Trimming left V 5 bases short and J 3 bases short, with 13 bases between. This chain's CDR3 is CASSSGTHYTEAFF. The DNA of the CDR3 is TGCGCCAGCAGTAGCGGGACACATTACACTGAAGCTTTCTTT.

The rearrangement links TRBV27 to TRBJ2-7; maybe TRBD1 (6 bases). This CDR3 spans 15 amino acids. The germline CDR1 and CDR2 sequences are MNHEY and SMNVEV (reference sequence). The V gene lost 6 bases and the J gene lost 0 bases, with 15 bases spanning the gap. CDR3 protein: CASRGVRDNSYEQYF. In DNA, the CDR3 is TGTGCCAGCAGGGGCGTCCGGGACAACTCCTACGAGCAGTACTTC.

The chain joins TRBV10-3 to TRBJ1-1, with TRBD1 matching 9 bases. The CDR3 has 14 amino acids. Germline CDR1 is ENHRY and CDR2 is SYGVKD. V gave up 7 bases and J gave up 8 bases; unmatched junction bases: 11. CDR3 DNA sequence: TGTGCCATCAACACGGACAGGGGAAGTGAGGAAGCTTTCTTT. This translates into CAINTDRGSEEAFF.

The V gene is TRBV2, the J gene TRBJ2-7, with TRBD1 identical over 8 bases. Losses at the gene ends were 3 bases for V and 1 base for J; bases not matched to a gene: 8. The CDR3 loop spans 16 amino acids. Germline V lookup: CDR1 SNHLY, CDR2 FYNNEI. The CDR3 loop is CASSDHEGTGSYEQYF. CDR3 DNA: TGTGCCAGCAGTGATCACGAAGGGACAGGTTCCTACGAGCAGTACTTC.

The chain is built from TRBV6-5 and TRBJ2-1; a possible D gene is TRBD1 (5 bases). The length of the CDR3 is 13 residues. The V end lost 3 bases, the J end lost 8 bases, and 11 bases lay between the germline ends. CDR1 MNHEY and CDR2 SVGAGI come from the germline V gene. The CDR3 sequence is CASSYSRAYEQFF. The CDR3 DNA is TGTGCCAGCAGTTATTCCAGGGCCTATGAGCAGTTCTTC.

The chain couples TRBV19 to TRBJ2-3, with 11 bases identical to TRBD1. CDR3 size: 16 residues. The germline CDR1 and CDR2 sequences are LNHDA and SQIVND (reference sequence). Trimming at V came to 4 bases and at J to 5 bases, leaving 8 bases not matched to a gene. The CDR3 sequence is CASSSGQGANIDTQYF. CDR3 DNA sequence: TGTGCCAGTAGTAGTGGACAGGGGGCGAATATAGATACGCAGTATTTT.

V usage is TRBV7-9 and J usage is TRBJ1-1; D possibly corresponds to TRBD1 (6 bases). The CDR3 has 17 residues. Trimming pared 1 base from V and 1 base from J, leaving 16 bases between. Germline V gives CDR1 SEHNR, CDR2 FQNEAQ (reference sequence). The DNA for the CDR3 is TGTGCCAGCAGCTTAGGCGGGCAGGGGAGGAGGAACACTGAAGCTTTCTTT. It is translated as CASSLGGQGRRNTEAFF.

The chain recombines TRBV12-3 or TRBV12-4 with TRBJ1-1, with a weak D call TRBD1 (5 bases). The CDR3 is 11 amino acids. The germline V and J ends were trimmed by 4 bases and 8 bases, with 8 bases remaining between them. CDR3 sequence reads: CASSSRDEAFF. The CDR3 region has the DNA TGTGCCAGCAGTTCCCGGGACGAAGCTTTCTTT.